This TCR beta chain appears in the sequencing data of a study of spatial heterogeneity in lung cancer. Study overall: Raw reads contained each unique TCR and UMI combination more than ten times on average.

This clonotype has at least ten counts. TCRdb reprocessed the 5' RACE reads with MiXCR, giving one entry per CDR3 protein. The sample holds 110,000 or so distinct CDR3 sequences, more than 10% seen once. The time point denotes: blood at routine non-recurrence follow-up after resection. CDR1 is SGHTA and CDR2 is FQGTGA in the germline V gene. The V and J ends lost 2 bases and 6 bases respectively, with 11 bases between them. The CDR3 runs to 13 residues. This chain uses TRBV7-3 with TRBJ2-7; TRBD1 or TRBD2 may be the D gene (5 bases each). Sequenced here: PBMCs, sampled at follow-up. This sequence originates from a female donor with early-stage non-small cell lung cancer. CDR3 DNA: TGTGCCAGCAGCTTAGCTGGGACCTCCGAGCAGTACTTC. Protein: CASSLAGTSEQYF.